Sequencing of this T cell receptor (beta chain) was carried out in a study of prognosis after radiotherapy for stage I lung cancer. On the study more broadly: Stage I non-small cell lung cancer patients were enrolled between early 2018 and January 2019.

Study-level findings and limits: Stereotactic body radiation therapy was followed by a fall in unique TCR clone counts, with a median of approximately 10,000 versus 7,000.

Looked up from germline, CDR1 is SEHNR and CDR2 is FQNEAQ (reference sequence). The junction had 7 bases not matched to a gene; V was cut back by 5 bases and J by 7 bases. The CDR3 runs 15 residues. With two-round multiplex PCR, TCR beta CDR3 sequences were amplified from genomic DNA. Primers targeting each individual TRBV and TRBJ gene were applied in first-round PCR. Using its own MiXCR run on the multiplex PCR reads, TCRdb lists one record per CDR3 protein. The sample includes roughly 30,000 distinct CDR3 sequences, 35% to 50% seen only once; the top ten take about 30%. About this clonotype itself: Its specificity is not known.

The clonotype originates from a donor older than 45 with non-small cell lung cancer. The sequenced sample was PBMCs, obtained before or after stereotactic body radiation therapy (not recorded which). This chain joins TRBV7-9 and TRBJ2-1; 11 bases are shared with TRBD2. The CDR3 here is CASSRSGRASNEQFF. CDR3 sequence (DNA): TGTGCCAGCAGCCGTAGCGGGAGGGCCAGTAATGAGCAGTTCTTC.